These T cell receptor beta chains were read from a single sample in a study of beta chain features in type 1 diabetes. Only in-frame clones appear in the TCRdb table, and some are missing; sequencing was by immunoSEQ multiplex PCR. The table records 900,000 or so clones, roughly a sixth of them present only once. Sequenced: naive CD4+ T cells from blood. The source of these receptors is a woman between 18 and 30 years old in good health. Each CDR3 is given with its conserved first and last residue. The D gene is left open where the match is weak. Part of the rows lack a size; the others show once, few, many or a class for expanded clones.

d_gene	len	abundance	v_gene	j_gene	CDR3aa	CDR3nt
TRBD1	14	-	TRBV6-5	TRBJ1-3	CASRTGSSGNTIYF	TGTGCCAGCAGGACAGGGAGCTCTGGAAACACCATATATTTT
-	15	few	TRBV5-6	TRBJ1-1	CASSLRAGERAGAFF	TGTGCCAGCAGCTTACGGGCAGGGGAAAGAGCCGGAGCTTTCTTT
-	13	-	TRBV28	TRBJ2-6	CASKESGANVLTF	TGTGCCAGCAAAGAGTCTGGGGCCAACGTCCTGACTTTC
-	13	many	TRBV10-3	TRBJ1-1	CAISARQNTEAFF	TGTGCCATCAGTGCAAGACAGAACACTGAAGCTTTCTTT
-	13	-	TRBV6-5	TRBJ1-2	CASSYSRDHGYTF	TGTGCCAGCAGTTATTCCCGGGACCATGGCTACACCTTC
-	13	-	TRBV9	TRBJ2-3	CASSPLSVRTQYF	TGTGCCAGCAGCCCCCTCAGCGTGCGAACGCAGTATTTT
-	16	-	TRBV5-1	TRBJ2-5	CASSPGGSGGSETQYF	TGCGCCAGCAGCCCTGGTGGTAGCGGTGGGTCGGAGACCCAGTACTTC
-	13	-	TRBV19	TRBJ2-7	CASSTGHSYEQYF	TGTGCCAGTAGTACTGGCCACTCCTACGAGCAGTACTTC
TRBD2	14	few	TRBV10-3	TRBJ2-7	CAIRGLAGTYEQYF	TGTGCCATCAGGGGACTAGCGGGAACCTACGAGCAGTACTTC
TRBD1	16	-	TRBV11-2	TRBJ1-4	CASSFGQRDRDEKLFF	TGTGCCAGCAGCTTCGGGCAGCGGGACAGGGATGAAAAACTGTTTTTT
TRBD1	13	-	TRBV10-3	TRBJ2-7	CAISRDSPYEQYF	TGTGCCATCAGCCGGGACAGTCCCTACGAGCAGTACTTC
-	14	-	TRBV7-6	TRBJ1-1	CASSFPGMHTEAFF	TGTGCCAGCAGCTTTCCAGGGATGCACACTGAAGCTTTCTTT
-	13	few	TRBV10-3	TRBJ1-5	CAISLDSAQPQHF	TGTGCCATCAGTTTGGACAGTGCTCAGCCCCAGCATTTT
-	14	few	TRBV6-1	TRBJ1-2	CASSEGTDPFGYTF	TGTGCCAGCAGTGAAGGGACAGACCCCTTTGGCTACACCTTC
-	17	-	TRBV4-1	TRBJ2-2	CASSQVPGSSITGELFF	TGCGCCAGCAGCCAAGTGCCTGGGTCGAGCATCACCGGGGAGCTGTTTTTT
-	18	few	TRBV10-3	TRBJ2-3	CAISESSFSGPSTDTQYF	TGTGCCATCAGTGAGTCGAGTTTCAGCGGGCCTAGCACAGATACGCAGTATTTT
-	17	-	TRBV4-3	TRBJ2-6	CASSSRLAGLGANVLTF	TGCGCCAGCAGCTCCCGTTTAGCAGGATTGGGGGCCAACGTCCTGACTTTC
-	14	few	TRBV27	TRBJ2-3	CASGRDIGTDTQYF	TGTGCCAGCGGCCGGGACATCGGCACAGATACGCAGTATTTT
-	13	few	TRBV18	TRBJ1-1	CASSLTGATEAFF	TGTGCCAGCTCCCTTACAGGAGCCACTGAAGCTTTCTTT
-	15	-	TRBV5-4	TRBJ1-4	CASSLFGTPGEKLFF	TGTGCCAGCAGCTTGTTTGGCACCCCTGGTGAAAAACTGTTTTTT
-	15	few	TRBV7-6	TRBJ2-5	CASSLASRGQETQYF	TGTGCCAGCAGCTTAGCGAGCAGGGGCCAAGAGACCCAGTACTTC
-	13	few	TRBV7-3	TRBJ2-2	CASSPTNTGELFF	TGTGCCAGCAGCCCCACTAACACCGGGGAGCTGTTTTTT
TRBD1	15	-	TRBV9	TRBJ2-2	CASSVEQGVTGELFF	TGTGCCAGCAGCGTAGAACAGGGGGTCACCGGGGAGCTGTTTTTT
TRBD1	13	few	TRBV5-1	TRBJ2-1	CASSLGTGNEQFF	TGCGCCAGCAGCTTGGGGACAGGCAATGAGCAGTTCTTC
-	11	few	TRBV7-9	TRBJ1-1	CASSFQEQAFF	TGTGCCAGCAGCTTTCAGGAACAAGCTTTCTTT
-	14	-	TRBV4-2	TRBJ1-1	CASSQVTGNTEAFF	TGTGCCAGCAGCCAAGTTACGGGGAACACTGAAGCTTTCTTT
TRBD1	15	few	TRBV6-1	TRBJ2-2	CASSEAIQGTGELFF	TGTGCCAGCAGTGAAGCCATACAGGGGACCGGGGAGCTGTTTTTT
-	14	-	TRBV5-1	TRBJ2-1	CASSTAGISYEQFF	TGCGCCAGCAGCACCGCAGGGATTTCATATGAGCAGTTCTTC
-	14	-	TRBV6-1	TRBJ1-5	CASSDRPGNQPQHF	TGTGCCAGCAGTGATCGCCCGGGCAATCAGCCCCAGCATTTT
-	15	-	TRBV10-3	TRBJ2-3	CAITRNQGVTDTQYF	TGTGCCATCACCAGGAACCAGGGAGTCACAGATACGCAGTATTTT
TRBD2	15	-	TRBV7-2	TRBJ2-7	CASSRTLAGVFEQYF	TGTGCCAGCAGCCGGACACTAGCGGGAGTTTTCGAGCAGTACTTC
-	14	-	TRBV11-2	TRBJ2-7	CASSLGLLSNEQYF	TGTGCCAGCAGCTTAGGACTGTTGAGCAACGAGCAGTACTTC
-	16	-	TRBV27	TRBJ1-2	CASSGQTEGRGYGYTF	TGTGCCAGCAGTGGACAGACTGAAGGGAGGGGGTATGGCTACACCTTC
-	16	few	TRBV6-6	TRBJ2-6	CASSYGQGTGANVLTF	TGTGCCAGCAGTTACGGGCAGGGAACTGGGGCCAACGTCCTGACTTTC
-	12	few	TRBV29-1	TRBJ1-1	CSVSRANTEAFF	TGCAGCGTTTCAAGGGCGAACACTGAAGCTTTCTTT
-	13	few	TRBV27	TRBJ1-5	CASALGAGQPQHF	TGTGCCAGCGCCCTGGGGGCTGGTCAGCCCCAGCATTTT
-	13	-	TRBV2	TRBJ2-1	CASSTRGHNEQFF	TGTGCCAGCAGCACTAGGGGCCACAATGAGCAGTTCTTC
-	13	few	TRBV11-2	TRBJ2-1	CASSLSPVNEQFF	TGTGCCAGCAGCCTGAGCCCTGTAAATGAGCAGTTCTTC
TRBD1	17	few	TRBV5-1	TRBJ2-5	CASSLVPGQGRKETQYF	TGCGCCAGCAGCTTGGTTCCGGGACAGGGAAGAAAAGAGACCCAGTACTTC
-	11	few	TRBV2	TRBJ1-1	CASGRNTEAFF	TGTGCCAGCGGACGGAACACTGAAGCTTTCTTT
TRBD2	14	-	TRBV10-3	TRBJ2-7	CAMGRSAGGYEQYF	TGTGCCATGGGCCGGTCAGCGGGGGGCTACGAGCAGTACTTC
TRBD2	14	few	TRBV28	TRBJ2-3	CASGTSGRADTQYF	TGTGCCAGCGGGACTAGCGGGAGGGCCGATACGCAGTATTTT